The 18 T cell receptor beta chains below come from one sample, sequenced in a study of cytomegalovirus exposure and HLA in healthy donors (dated 2017 in TCRdb). The library relied on the immunoSEQ multiplex PCR assay. The multiplex PCR relied on a mix of 60 forward primers for TCR Vbeta segments and 13 reverse primers for TCR Jbeta segments. The clones in this table, taken by TCRdb from immuneACCESS, are in-frame only. Not every clone is retained; where verified, under half of the shortfall comes from an unresolved V gene, and the cause of the rest is unknown. For this sample the table gives about 160,000 clones, of which almost 80% were detected only once. The ten largest make up about 9.7% of the sample. The sample consisted of PBMCs. The source of these receptors is a man aged 18 to 29 in good health and CMV-seropositive.

The chain recombines TRBV7-6 with TRBJ2-7, with D possibly TRBD1 on 5 matching bases. The CDR3 is 15 residues long. Trimming took off 1 base at V and 4 bases at J, with 14 bases between the two ends. CDR1 and CDR2 (germline): SGHVS, FNYEAQ. DNA of the CDR3: TGTGCCAGCAGCTTAGAGCAGGGTGTTAGGTACGAGCAGTACTTC. Translating it yields CASSLEQGVRYEQYF.

J is TRBJ2-7 and V is TRBV7-9; a possible D gene is TRBD2 (6 bases). This CDR3 has 14 amino acids. The V and J ends lost 4 bases and 5 bases respectively, with 15 bases between them. Per germline, CDR1 SEHNR and CDR2 FQNEAQ (reference sequence). The CDR3 coding sequence is TGTGCCAGCAGCTCTGCCGGGAGCACGAACGAGCAGTACTTC. Translated: CASSSAGSTNEQYF.

The gene calls are TRBV6-1 and TRBJ1-2; 8 positions agree with TRBD1. Per germline, CDR1 MNHNS and CDR2 SASEGT. CDR3 length: 13 amino acids. V was pared by 7 bases and J by 4 bases, with 5 bases of the junction left unmatched. Here the CDR3 reads CASIGQGGYGYTF. The CDR3 nucleotides read TGTGCCAGCATCGGACAGGGAGGCTATGGCTACACCTTC.

The V and J genes are TRBV5-1 and TRBJ2-5, with 8 bases that match TRBD1. J gave up 5 bases and V 0 bases, and 6 bases lay outside the gene matches. Germline CDR1 reads SGHRS; CDR2 reads YFSETQ. The CDR3 runs 15 residues. The DNA of the CDR3 is TGCGCCAGCAGCTTGGATGGGACAGGTCCGGAGACCCAGTACTTC. Protein product: CASSLDGTGPETQYF.

The chain has TRBV19 and TRBJ1-1; 8 nucleotides align to TRBD1. V was pared by 6 bases and J by 2 bases, with 2 bases of the junction left unmatched. The CDR3 length is 13 residues. Germline lookup yields CDR1 LNHDA and CDR2 SQIVND (reference sequence). This CDR3 is CASSGQGNTEAFF. In DNA form, the CDR3 reads TGTGCCAGTAGCGGACAGGGCAACACTGAAGCTTTCTTT.

Note on this clone: The limits of the CDR3 on the DNA are not certain, so only TCRdb's listed CDR3 is given. V gene TRBV28 combines with J gene TRBJ2-7; the DNA was not compared with TRBD1, the D call given in the table. The length of the CDR3 is 16 amino acids, counting both ends. Germline V gene lookup returns CDR1 MDHEN and CDR2 SYDVKM. The CDR3 region is CASSSSGGQGVHEQYF.

V usage is TRBV19 and J usage is TRBJ2-1; 9 nucleotides align to TRBD2. Trimming cost V 3 bases and J 6 bases; bases outside gene matches: 3. The germline CDR1 and CDR2 sequences are LNHDA and SQIVND (reference sequence). The CDR3 contains 14 residues. DNA of the CDR3: TGTGCCAGTAGTATTCTAGCGGGGAGCAATGAGCAGTTCTTC. The encoded protein is CASSILAGSNEQFF. The complete variable domain, with remaining parts taken from reference TRBV19 and TRBJ2-1, reads DGGITQSPKYLFRKEGQNVTLSCEQNLNHDAMYWYRQDPGQGLRLIYYSQIVNDFQKGDIAEGYSVSREKKESFPLTVTSAQKNPTAFYLCASSILAGSNEQFFGPGTRLTVL.

The table lists this clone with a few counts. The chain couples TRBV10-3 to TRBJ2-2, with 8 bases identical to TRBD2. Trimming cost V 4 bases and J 6 bases; bases outside gene matches: 4. The CDR3 length is 14 residues. Germline values: CDR1 ENHRY, CDR2 SYGVKD. CDR3 DNA: TGTGCCATCAGTGTACGGGAGGGCCCCGGGGAGCTGTTTTTT. It translates to CAISVREGPGELFF.

This rearrangement joins TRBV25-1 to TRBJ1-2, with D tentatively TRBD1 (5 bases). CDR3 length: 11 amino acids. CDR1 is MGHDK, CDR2 SYGVNS, per germline. Trimming stripped 4 bases from V and 6 bases from J, with 6 bases between. The CDR3 sequence: CASSAGNGYTF. The CDR3, as DNA: TGTGCCAGCAGTGCAGGGAATGGCTACACCTTC.

The chain uses TRBV30 and TRBJ2-7; TRBD1 might be the D (5 bases). V lost 2 bases and J 7 bases, leaving 15 bases between the germline ends. Germline CDR1 and CDR2: GTSNPN and SVGIG (reference sequence). CDR3 length equals 13 residues. This chain's CDR3 is CAWSQGFKGEQYF. The CDR3 DNA reads TGTGCCTGGAGTCAGGGTTTTAAAGGAGAGCAGTACTTC.

The V gene is TRBV4-3, the J gene TRBJ2-3; 8 bases match TRBD2. V was pared by 1 base and J by 4 bases, with 4 bases of the junction left unmatched. The CDR3 sequence is 15 residues long. CDR1 is LGHNA, CDR2 YSLEER, per germline. The CDR3 nucleotides read TGCGCCAGCAGCCAAGTGATAGCGGGATCAGATACGCAGTATTTT. It codes for CASSQVIAGSDTQYF.

As for this clone: This CDR3 fails to terminate in the conserved phenylalanine or tryptophan, so it likely reflects a read error. The DNA is omitted, as the CDR3 cannot be located on it reliably, and the CDR3 follows TCRdb's listing. This chain joins TRBV29-1 and TRBJ2-3; the D call of TRBD2 is as the table states it, not checked on the DNA. CDR1 and CDR2 (germline): SQVTM, ANQGSEA. The CDR3 has 8 residues if both end residues are counted. CDR3 in amino acids: CSVGPRKI.

Here the CDR3 DNA reads TGTGCCAGCAGCTTGCAGGGGCTGAGAGATAATGAAAAACTGTTTTTT. Amino acid sequence: CASSLQGLRDNEKLFF. The genes are TRBV7-9 and TRBJ1-4, with D tentatively TRBD1 (6 bases). CDR3 length equals 16 residues. The V gene's germline CDR1 is SEHNR and CDR2 FQNEAQ (reference sequence). The V and J ends lost 3 bases and 4 bases respectively, with 15 bases between them.

The J gene is TRBJ2-1, the V gene TRBV5-1, with TRBD2 matching over 7 bases. V shed 0 bases, J shed 1 base, and the junction held 1 base outside the gene matches. The length of the CDR3 is 15 residues. The germline V gene encodes CDR1 SGHRS and CDR2 YFSETQ. The CDR3 loop is CASSLVGGSYNEQFF. The CDR3 bases are TGCGCCAGCAGCTTGGTGGGGGGGTCCTACAATGAGCAGTTCTTC.

The chain recombines TRBV7-2 with TRBJ1-2; no reliable D call. The CDR3 length is 12 residues. V lost 2 bases and J lost 8, with 9 bases in between. Germline CDR1 SGHTA, CDR2 FQGNSA. The CDR3 DNA reads as TGTGCCAGCAGCTTAAGTGCGGGGGGCTACACCTTC. Protein: CASSLSAGGYTF.

V is TRBV5-5 and J is TRBJ1-2, with 7 bases identical to TRBD1. Looked up from germline, CDR1 is SGHKS and CDR2 is YYEKEE (reference sequence). The junction had 4 bases not matched to a gene; V was cut back by 1 base and J by 7 bases. The CDR3 has 13 amino acids. CDR3 nucleotide sequence: TGTGCCAGCAGCTTGCGACAGGGCGGTGGCTACACCTTC. Translation: CASSLRQGGGYTF. Variable domain in full (rest from reference TRBV5-5 and TRBJ1-2): DAGVTQSPTHLIKTRGQQVTLRCSPISGHKSVSWYQQVLGQGPQFIFQYYEKEERGRGNFPDRFSARQFPNYSSELNVNALLLGDSALYLCASSLRQGGGYTFGSGTRLTVV.

The chain uses TRBV15 and TRBJ2-7; 9 positions match TRBD1. The V and J ends lost 3 bases and 9 bases, in that order; junction bases with no gene match: 9. There are 14 residues in the CDR3. Per the germline V gene, CDR1 is LNHNV and CDR2 is YYDKDF (reference sequence). The chain's CDR3 is CATSRRDRAPTQYF. The CDR3 bases are TGTGCCACCAGCAGGAGGGACAGGGCCCCTACGCAGTACTTC.

This sequence joins TRBV19 and TRBJ1-5, with unresolved D. The CDR3 is 13 residues long. Deletions cut 5 bases from V and 5 bases from J, with 10 bases between. Looked up from germline, CDR1 is LNHDA and CDR2 is SQIVND (reference sequence). CDR3 sequence reads: CASSRSRDQPQHF. CDR3 coding DNA: TGTGCCAGTAGTCGATCGCGAGATCAGCCCCAGCATTTT.